Below are 13 T cell receptor beta chains sequenced from a single sample in a study of shared clonotypes between healthy human individuals. Data came from immunoSEQ multiplex PCR; TCRdb stores just in-frame clones and leaves some out. Here the sample spans over a million clones, approximately 96% being singletons. The sequenced material came from naive CD4+ T cells sorted from blood. The subset: CD45RA+ positively selected. These receptors were obtained from a man in his thirties or forties in good health.

V is TRBV6-5 and J is TRBJ2-7; 7 nucleotides line up with TRBD2. CDR3 length equals 16 residues. CDR1 and CDR2 from the germline V gene are MNHEY and SVGAGI. The junction had 11 bases not matched to a gene; V was cut back by 4 bases and J by 2 bases. CDR3 residues: CASSFRRREVTYEQYF. The CDR3 DNA sequence: TGTGCCAGCAGTTTTCGGCGACGGGAGGTAACCTACGAGCAGTACTTC.

The chain carries TRBV5-1 and TRBJ2-7, with 11 bases fitting TRBD2. From germline, CDR1 is SGHRS and CDR2 YFSETQ. Losses at the gene ends were 4 bases for V and 3 bases for J; bases not matched to a gene: 9. The CDR3 loop spans 16 amino acids. This CDR3 reads CASSPTSTSGSYEQYF. The CDR3 coding sequence is TGCGCCAGCAGCCCCACCTCTACTAGCGGGAGCTACGAGCAGTACTTC.

The chain's CDR3 is CASSYKYQETQYF. CDR3 DNA sequence: TGTGCCAGCAGCTATAAATACCAAGAGACCCAGTACTTC. The chain joins TRBV7-2 to TRBJ2-5; D remains unclear. Trimming pared 4 bases from V and 0 bases from J, leaving 6 bases between. The CDR3 totals 13 residues. The germline V gene has CDR1 SGHTA and CDR2 FQGNSA.

This clone appeared a single time. The chain recombines TRBV18 with TRBJ2-7; tentative D call: TRBD2 (6 bases). Trimming left V 3 bases short and J 1 base short, with 16 bases between. Germline CDR1 is KGHSH and CDR2 is LQKENI. The CDR3 runs to 16 residues. The CDR3 DNA follows: TGTGCCAGCTCACCGCGGGGTAGTGCCGCTTCCTACGAGCAGTACTTC. Protein product: CASSPRGSAASYEQYF.

The chain uses TRBV11-2 and TRBJ2-5; 9 nucleotides align to TRBD1. CDR3 length: 13 residues. Germline CDR1 is SGHAT and CDR2 is FQNNGV. The junction had 3 bases not matched to a gene; V was cut back by 5 bases and J by 5 bases. DNA of the CDR3: TGTGCCAGCAGCGGGGGACAGGGTGAGACCCAGTACTTC. This encodes CASSGGQGETQYF.

The V gene is TRBV5-1, the J gene TRBJ2-2; D possibly corresponds to TRBD2 (6 bases). CDR3 size: 13 residues. Trimming took 7 bases from V and 6 from J, leaving 13 bases between them. Germline V gene data show CDR1 as SGHRS and CDR2 as YFSETQ. The CDR3 loop is CASGGGMAGELFF. The CDR3 DNA reads as TGCGCCAGCGGTGGGGGGATGGCCGGGGAGCTGTTTTTT.

This chain uses TRBV6-4 with TRBJ1-2; unclear D gene. The CDR3 sequence is 15 residues long. Germline values: CDR1 MRHNA, CDR2 SNTAGT. V lost 5 bases to trimming and J lost 5 bases, with 18 bases between them. The CDR3 spells CASSPSGSPGYGYTF. The CDR3 nucleotides are TGTGCCAGCAGTCCTAGTGGATCGCCTGGATATGGCTACACCTTC.

This chain connects TRBV25-1 to TRBJ2-3; no clear D. Looked up from germline, CDR1 is MGHDK and CDR2 is SYGVNS. V lost 3 bases, J lost 1 base, and 8 bases lay in between. The CDR3 has 14 residues. The CDR3: CASSDVGRTDTQYF. The CDR3 DNA is TGTGCCAGCAGTGATGTCGGCCGCACAGATACGCAGTATTTT.

As DNA, the CDR3 is TGCGCCAGCAGCCCCCAAAGGGGGGACATAAGCAATCAGCCCCAGCATTTT. Translating it yields CASSPQRGDISNQPQHF. The genes are TRBV4-1 and TRBJ1-5, with a weak D call TRBD1 (6 bases). V lost 4 bases to trimming and J lost 1 base, with 17 bases between them. This CDR3 spans 17 amino acids. Germline loops: CDR1 MGHRA, CDR2 YSYEKL.

The rearrangement uses TRBV19 and TRBJ2-7; TRBD1 is a possible D gene (6 bases). There are 15 residues in the CDR3. Trimming took off 1 base at V and 6 bases at J, with 16 bases between the two ends. Germline V gives CDR1 LNHDA, CDR2 SQIVND (reference sequence). CDR3 in amino acids: CASSIVGDRSREQYF. CDR3 in DNA: TGTGCCAGTAGTATAGTCGGTGACAGGTCGCGCGAGCAGTACTTC.

The V gene is TRBV7-9, the J gene TRBJ1-2; 8 positions match TRBD1. V lost 1 base and J lost 6; bases outside the gene matches: 13. There are 17 residues in the CDR3. Per germline, CDR1 SEHNR and CDR2 FQNEAQ (reference sequence). CDR3 in amino acids: CASSLVPGGAPGHGYTF. The CDR3 coding sequence is TGTGCCAGCAGCTTAGTCCCAGGGGGCGCCCCGGGGCATGGCTACACCTTC.

The chain has TRBV28 and TRBJ2-1; tentative D call: TRBD1 (5 bases). Germline lookup yields CDR1 MDHEN and CDR2 SYDVKM. V lost 0 bases to trimming and J lost 1 base, with 10 bases between them. The CDR3 is made up of 16 amino acids. CDR3 DNA sequence: TGTGCCAGCAGTTTATGGGGCAAGGGGTCCTACAATGAGCAGTTCTTC. Its translation: CASSLWGKGSYNEQFF.

This clone appeared a single time. Written as DNA, the CDR3 is TGCGCCAGCAGCTTAGGGGGGGCTTTATCCTACGAGCAGTACTTC. Translated, it gives CASSLGGALSYEQYF. The chain uses TRBV5-1 and TRBJ2-7; D possibly corresponds to TRBD2 (7 bases). Per germline, CDR1 SGHRS and CDR2 YFSETQ. The CDR3 is 15 amino acids. Trimming stripped 2 bases from V and 1 base from J, with 13 bases between. The full variable domain, in which reference TRBV5-1 and TRBJ2-7 provide the parts outside the CDR3, is KAGVTQTPRYLIKTRGQQVTLSCSPISGHRSVSWYQQTPGQGLQFLFEYFSETQRNKGNFPGRFSGRQFSNSRSEMNVSTLELGDSALYLCASSLGGALSYEQYFGPGTRLTVT.